Listed here are 18 T cell receptor beta chains from one sample, sequenced in a study of cytomegalovirus exposure and HLA in healthy donors (dated by TCRdb to 2017 to 2019). The library was produced with the immunoSEQ multiplex PCR assay. For the multiplex PCR, a mixture combining 60 forward primers for TCR Vbeta segments and 13 reverse primers for TCR Jbeta segments was used. The immuneACCESS repertoire file appears here via TCRdb, limited to in-frame rearrangements. These files lack a portion of the clones; in checked studies, under half of the deficit traces to unresolved V genes, and the cause of the others is not known. In all, the sample holds under 90,000 clones, and roughly 77% of those were seen once. Around 2% of the sample comes from the top ten. The sample was PBMCs. All receptors derive from a man in his forties in good health and CMV-seronegative.

The J gene is TRBJ2-7, the V gene TRBV28; 7 nucleotides align to TRBD2. CDR3 length: 14 residues. CDR1 MDHEN and CDR2 SYDVKM come from the germline V gene. V was clipped by 6 bases and J by 0 bases; unmatched bases: 5. The chain's CDR3 is CASRLGDYSYEQYF. The CDR3 nucleotides read TGTGCCAGCAGACTCGGGGACTACTCCTACGAGCAGTACTTC.

With regard to this clone: The junction departs from germline at one end; a sequencing error may be responsible. This chain joins TRBV7-9 and TRBJ2-7, with D perhaps TRBD2 (5 bases). Germline CDR1 SEHNR, CDR2 FQNEAQ (reference sequence). The CDR3 runs to 13 residues. The CDR3 sequence: CSSSPAGVNEQYF. DNA of the CDR3: TGTTCCAGCAGCCCAGCCGGGGTCAACGAGCAGTACTTC.

The chain joins TRBV4-2 to TRBJ2-4, with 11 positions matching TRBD1. The trim removed 4 bases at V and 8 bases at J, leaving 7 bases unmatched. Germline V CDR1 and CDR2: LGHNA, YNFKEQ. The CDR3 spans 15 residues. In DNA, the CDR3 is TGTGCCAGCAGCCCAGACGGGACAGGGGGGGACATTCAGTACTTC. Translated: CASSPDGTGGDIQYF.

The chain links TRBV5-6 to TRBJ2-4; D possibly corresponds to TRBD1 (6 bases). CDR1 is SGHDT, CDR2 YYEEEE, per germline. V lost 3 bases to trimming and J lost 3 bases, with 13 bases between them. This CDR3 spans 15 amino acids. The CDR3, as DNA: TGTGCCAGCAGCTCCTCGGACAGCTACAAAAACATTCAGTACTTC. This codes for CASSSSDSYKNIQYF.

This clone was seen a few times. V and J are TRBV6-5 and TRBJ1-2; D is undetermined. Trimming removed 0 bases from V and 4 bases from J, with 6 bases in between. Germline V gene sequence: CDR1 MNHEY, CDR2 SVGAGI. This CDR3 spans 13 amino acids. CDR3 coding DNA: TGTGCCAGCAGTTACTCGACGGGCTATGGCTACACCTTC. Translation: CASSYSTGYGYTF.

The rearrangement links TRBV5-4 to TRBJ2-7, with 7 bases identical to TRBD2. Unmatched junction bases numbered 7, after V lost 0 bases and J lost 4 bases. There are 15 residues in the CDR3. The germline V gene encodes CDR1 SGHNT and CDR2 YYREEE (reference sequence). The CDR3 reads CASSLGAGVGYEQYF. The CDR3 bases are TGTGCCAGCAGCTTGGGGGCGGGGGTAGGGTACGAGCAGTACTTC.

This clone was observed a few times. The chain links TRBV6-5 to TRBJ2-7, with TRBD1 as a possible D gene (5 bases). There are 15 residues in the CDR3. The ends were cut back, 0 bases at V and 6 bases at J, with 15 bases in the middle. The germline CDR1 and CDR2 sequences are MNHEY and SVGAGI. In DNA form, the CDR3 reads TGTGCCAGCAGTTACTCGCAAGGGGATGTTGCCGAGCAGTACTTC. This sequence encodes CASSYSQGDVAEQYF.

In its sample, this clone was seen a few times. The chain uses TRBV7-9 and TRBJ2-6; 8 nucleotides line up with TRBD1. The CDR3 has 16 amino acids. The germline CDR1 and CDR2 sequences are SEHNR and FQNEAQ (reference sequence). The junction had 5 bases not matched to a gene; V was cut back by 4 bases and J by 3 bases. CDR3 residues: CASSSHRGIGANVLTF. DNA for the CDR3: TGTGCCAGCAGCTCGCACAGGGGGATTGGGGCCAACGTCCTGACTTTC.

V and J are TRBV30 and TRBJ1-1; D is uncertain. CDR1 GTSNPN and CDR2 SVGIG come from the germline V gene (reference sequence). V was pared by 4 bases and J by 2 bases, with 11 bases between. This CDR3 has 13 amino acids. In DNA, the CDR3 is TGTGCCTGGAAACGGTTAAGTAACACTGAAGCTTTCTTT. Protein product: CAWKRLSNTEAFF.

The rearrangement uses TRBV11-2 and TRBJ1-6; the match to TRBD1 covers 7 bases. Unmatched junction bases numbered 8, after V lost 0 bases and J lost 6 bases. Germline CDR1 and CDR2: SGHAT and FQNNGV. This CDR3 has 17 amino acids. Here the CDR3 reads CASSLDRRQGGNSPLHF. As DNA, the CDR3 is TGTGCCAGCAGCTTAGATAGGAGACAGGGTGGTAATTCACCCCTCCACTTT. Together with reference TRBV11-2 and TRBJ1-6, the CDR3 gives the full variable domain: EAGVAQSPRYKIIEKRQSVAFWCNPISGHATLYWYQQILGQGPKLLIQFQNNGVVDDSQLPKDRFSAERLKGVDSTLKIQPAKLEDSAVYLCASSLDRRQGGNSPLHFGNGTRLTVT.

The chain combines TRBV5-4 with TRBJ2-5, with D perhaps matching TRBD2 (6 bases). The germline V gene encodes CDR1 SGHNT and CDR2 YYREEE (reference sequence). The V end lost 4 bases, the J end lost 5 bases, and 15 bases lay between the germline ends. The CDR3 runs to 14 residues. CDR3 amino acids: CASSRGSEGETQYF. The CDR3 DNA follows: TGTGCCAGCAGCCGGGGGTCCGAGGGGGAGACCCAGTACTTC.

V usage is TRBV29-1 and J usage is TRBJ2-3; tentatively, D is TRBD1 (8 bases). The germline CDR1 and CDR2 sequences are SQVTM and ANQGSEA. The CDR3 loop spans 15 amino acids. Trimming left V 2 bases short and J 2 bases short, with 14 bases between. The CDR3 DNA sequence: TGCAGCGTTGAACACAGGGGGGGAATCACAGATACGCAGTATTTT. It encodes CSVEHRGGITDTQYF.

This rearrangement joins TRBV7-9 to TRBJ2-7; a possible D gene is TRBD1 (6 bases). Germline V gene sequence: CDR1 SEHNR, CDR2 FQNEAQ (reference sequence). The CDR3 spans 14 residues. With 1 base removed from V and 7 bases from J, the gap between germline ends came to 14 bases. The CDR3 DNA reads as TGTGCCAGCAGCTTAGGGGCAGGGGTAAGAGAGCAGTACTTC. Amino acids: CASSLGAGVREQYF.

There are a few counts of this clone. V and J are TRBV30 and TRBJ1-1; 10 bases are shared with TRBD1. This CDR3 contains 14 residues. Germline V CDR1 and CDR2: GTSNPN, SVGIG (reference sequence). The junction had 5 bases not matched to a gene; V was cut back by 3 bases and J by 4 bases. CDR3 nucleotides: TGTGCCTGGAGACTTCGGGACAGGGGCACTGAAGCTTTCTTT. The encoded protein is CAWRLRDRGTEAFF.

This chain connects TRBV10-3 to TRBJ1-6, with 7 bases matching TRBD1. CDR1 ENHRY and CDR2 SYGVKD come from the germline V gene. This CDR3 is built from 15 residues. The trim removed 10 bases at V and 9 bases at J, leaving 15 bases unmatched. CDR3 in amino acids: CATTGQGESGSPLHF. In nucleotides, the CDR3 is TGTGCCACCACCGGGCAGGGGGAATCGGGTTCACCCCTCCACTTT.

The rearrangement joins TRBV15 to TRBJ2-1, with D perhaps TRBD2 (6 bases). Trimming left V 3 bases short and J 4 bases short, with 10 bases between. Germline CDR1 reads LNHNV; CDR2 reads YYDKDF (reference sequence). The CDR3 is made up of 14 amino acids. CDR3 DNA: TGTGCCACCAGCAGGGGTGGGACTTACAATGAGCAGTTCTTC. Residues: CATSRGGTYNEQFF.

The rearrangement uses TRBV2 and TRBJ1-1, with D possibly TRBD1 on 5 matching bases. The germline gives CDR1 SNHLY, CDR2 FYNNEI. The CDR3 length is 12 residues. The CDR3 bases are TGTGCGGCGGGGCCGGGGGACACTGAAGCTTTCTTT. This sequence encodes CAAGPGDTEAFF.

Details on this clone: One junction end does not reproduce the germline sequence, and a read error may be involved. CDR3 sequence (DNA): TGTGCTAGCAGCTTAGGGGAGGGCACAGATACGCAGTATTTT. This translates into CASSLGEGTDTQYF. The rearrangement uses TRBV7-7 and TRBJ2-3; weak D call: TRBD2 (6 bases). Looked up from germline, CDR1 is SSHAT and CDR2 is FNYEAQ (reference sequence). The length of the CDR3 is 14 residues.